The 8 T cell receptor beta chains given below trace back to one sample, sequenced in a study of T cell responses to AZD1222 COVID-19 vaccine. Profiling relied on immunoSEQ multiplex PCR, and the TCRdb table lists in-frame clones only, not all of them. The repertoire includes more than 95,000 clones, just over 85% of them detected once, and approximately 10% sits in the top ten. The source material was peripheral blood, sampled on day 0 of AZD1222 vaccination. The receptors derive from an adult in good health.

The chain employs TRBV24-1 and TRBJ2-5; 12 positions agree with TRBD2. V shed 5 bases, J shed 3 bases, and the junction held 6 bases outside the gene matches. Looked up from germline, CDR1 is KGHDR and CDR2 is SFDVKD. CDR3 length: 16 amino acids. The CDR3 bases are TGTGCCACCAGTGGTCCGACTAGCGGGGGTAAAGAGACCCAGTACTTC. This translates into CATSGPTSGGKETQYF.

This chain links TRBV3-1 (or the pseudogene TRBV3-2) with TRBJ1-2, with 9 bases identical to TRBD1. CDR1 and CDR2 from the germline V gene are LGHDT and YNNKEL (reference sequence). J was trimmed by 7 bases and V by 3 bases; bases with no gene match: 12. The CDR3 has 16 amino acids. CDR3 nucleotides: TGTGCCAGCAGCCAGGGAGGTCCGGGACAGGGAGGTGGCTACACCTTC. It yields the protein CASSQGGPGQGGGYTF.

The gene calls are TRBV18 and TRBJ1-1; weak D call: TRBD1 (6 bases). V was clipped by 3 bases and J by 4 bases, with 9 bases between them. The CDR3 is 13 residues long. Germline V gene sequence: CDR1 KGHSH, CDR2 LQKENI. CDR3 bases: TGTGCCAGCTCACCTCAGGGGATCACTGAAGCTTTCTTT. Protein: CASSPQGITEAFF.

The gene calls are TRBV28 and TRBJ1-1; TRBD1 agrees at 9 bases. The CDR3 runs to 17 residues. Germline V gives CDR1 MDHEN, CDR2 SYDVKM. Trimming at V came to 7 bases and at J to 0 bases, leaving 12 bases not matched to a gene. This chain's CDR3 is CASNYKTGGALNTEAFF. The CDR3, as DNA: TGTGCCAGCAACTACAAGACAGGGGGGGCCTTGAACACTGAAGCTTTCTTT.

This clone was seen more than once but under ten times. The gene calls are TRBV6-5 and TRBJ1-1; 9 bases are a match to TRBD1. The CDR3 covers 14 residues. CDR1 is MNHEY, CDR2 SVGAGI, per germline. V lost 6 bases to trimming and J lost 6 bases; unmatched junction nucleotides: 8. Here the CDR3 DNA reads TGTGCCAGCAGGGTGTCCACAGGGGGCCCTGAAGCTTTCTTT. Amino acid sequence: CASRVSTGGPEAFF.

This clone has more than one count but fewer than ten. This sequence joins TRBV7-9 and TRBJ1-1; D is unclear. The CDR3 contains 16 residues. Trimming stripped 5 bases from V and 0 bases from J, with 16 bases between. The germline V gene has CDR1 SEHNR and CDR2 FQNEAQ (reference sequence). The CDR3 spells CASSLQDLPLNTEAFF. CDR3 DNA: TGTGCCAGCAGCCTGCAGGATCTCCCTTTGAACACTGAAGCTTTCTTT.

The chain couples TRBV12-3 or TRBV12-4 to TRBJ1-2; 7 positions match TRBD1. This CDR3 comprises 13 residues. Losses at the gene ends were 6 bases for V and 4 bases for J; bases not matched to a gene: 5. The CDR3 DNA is TGTGCCAGCAGCCAGGGGGGGTTCTATGGCTACACCTTC. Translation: CASSQGGFYGYTF.

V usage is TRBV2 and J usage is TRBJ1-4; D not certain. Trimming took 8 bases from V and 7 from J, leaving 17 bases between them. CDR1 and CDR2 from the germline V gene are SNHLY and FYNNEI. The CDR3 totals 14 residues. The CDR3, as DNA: TGTGCCAGCTACTTGTCTTCCGCCTCTGAAAAACTGTTTTTT. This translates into CASYLSSASEKLFF.